A selection of T cell receptor beta chains follows, all from one sample in a study of T-cell reconstitution after alpha-beta-depleted transplantation in children. TCRdb re-derived calls from the PCR reads in MiXCR, one entry per CDR3 protein. The sample lists about 540,000 distinct CDR3 sequences, roughly 18% occurring once. The starting material was PBMCs from the stem cell graft donor, obtained from the stem cell graft. The receptor set was obtained from a human donor who donated a stem cell graft to a child with acute lymphoblastic leukemia. The CDR3 runs from the conserved cysteine through the conserved F or W. The order of the fields is V gene, CDR3 protein.

TRBV4-1,CASSQVLAATSYNEQFF
TRBV2,CASYGLAGAGDTQYF
TRBV5-1,CASSPRDGGLSSYEQYF
TRBV7-3,CASSPVPGGYGYTF
TRBV12-3/TRBV12-4,CASRDTGTGFYGYTF
TRBV28,CASTTGRSYGYTF
TRBV11-2,CASSLFGETYNEQFF
TRBV5-6,CASSENLGQLNTEAFF
TRBV18,CASSPQGVRDEQYF
TRBV27,CASTPGTGKFDEQFF
TRBV20-1,CSADRTLHAYEQYF
TRBV9,CASSVEGDLGYTF
TRBV9,CASSALQSSYNSPLHF
TRBV19,CASRRLRDNNEQFF
TRBV7-9,CASSGGRNSPLHF
TRBV15,CATSLPPGELYHEQYF
TRBV18,CASSPRGETEQFF
TRBV6-2/TRBV6-3,CASSFAGLVYSEQFF
TRBV27,CASRGQGVGELFF
TRBV5-1,CASSLVVGGAEAFF
TRBV18,CASSPGPGPTDTQYF
TRBV7-9,CASSQASGGPGELFF
TRBV7-9,CASSLARGTVLNTEAFF
TRBV9,CASSLLGDEQYF
TRBV5-6,CASSLDRELLRAQYF
TRBV12-3/TRBV12-4,CASSRTGGEQYF
TRBV11-2,CASSLERYRGRSNSYNEQFF
TRBV12-3/TRBV12-4,CASSYLQQYNEQFF
TRBV27,CASRDRGNYGYTF
TRBV10-3,CAIGEQETQYF
TRBV4-2,CASSQLTSGRSGGGELFF
TRBV4-1,CASSQVPGELFF
TRBV12-3/TRBV12-4,CASRKGALNTEAFF
TRBV9,CASSVGGQSHEGTEAFF
TRBV7-9,CASSPSGPTFREQYF
TRBV5-1,CASSPRDRGGNTEAFF
TRBV6-5,CASSYSSGLAAEAFF
TRBV29-1,CSVDSQGLGETQYF
TRBV5-1,CASRRDRTQYF
TRBV27,CASSTREGAYEQYF
TRBV29-1,CSVELAGAGSSYEQYF
TRBV20-1,CSARGAGGAGNTIYF
TRBV5-1,CASQRGGQYEQYF
TRBV5-1,CASSLGHRASTDTQYF
TRBV4-1,CASSQVFRTGGYGANVLTF
TRBV7-9,CASSLGQEQYF
TRBV19,CASSAQGAEQFF
TRBV4-1,CASSHLVPRRRIAEAFF
TRBV13,CASRSGPESYEQYF
TRBV12-3/TRBV12-4,CASTVYTEAFF
TRBV6-5,CASSYRGDTDTQYF